The clone carrying this T cell receptor beta chain showed up just once. These data are taken from a study of blood T cell repertoires in COVID-19. CDR1 and CDR2 (germline): LGHNT, FRNRAP. Deletions cut 6 bases from V and 7 bases from J, with 13 bases between. The CDR3 is 13 amino acids. TCRdb keeps only in-frame clones here, not all; method: immunoSEQ multiplex PCR. The data contain approximately 170,000 clones, approximately 90% of them singletons. Sample: peripheral blood. The clonotype comes from a man between 18 and 29 years old who had recovered from COVID-19. V usage is TRBV12-5 and J usage is TRBJ2-1; the D gene is possibly TRBD2 (6 bases). As DNA, the CDR3 is TGTGCTAGTGGCGTAGCCCGGGGGAATGAGCAGTTCTTC. It codes for CASGVARGNEQFF.